The 28 T cell receptor beta chains in this list originate from one sample, sequenced in a study of blood T cells in healthy people across ages. A J-beta primer mix and a sample-barcoded 5' primer were used in a second PCR of roughly 6 to 11 cycles. Each CDR3 protein is one row after TCRdb ran MiXCR on the 5' RACE reads. Seen here are approximately 1.5 million distinct CDR3 sequences, almost 35% observed once, and the top ten hold 10% to 12%. Material: blood. These TCRs come from a woman aged 30 to 39 in good health.

The chain carries TRBV7-8 and TRBJ2-3; TRBD2 might be the D (6 bases). V lost 3 bases and J 0 bases, leaving 16 bases between the germline ends. This CDR3 comprises 17 residues. Germline V gene lookup returns CDR1 SGHVS and CDR2 FQNEAQ. Here the CDR3 DNA reads TGTGCCAGCAGCTTGGACTCTCTAGCGATTAGCACAGATACGCAGTATTTT. This gives the protein CASSLDSLAISTDTQYF.

The chain has TRBV10-3 and TRBJ2-3; 15 bases align to TRBD2. J gave up 4 bases and V 8 bases, and 7 bases lay outside the gene matches. Germline V gene sequence: CDR1 ENHRY, CDR2 SYGVKD. This CDR3 spans 16 amino acids. The CDR3 region is CAIGLRTSGGADTQYF. The CDR3 nucleotides read TGTGCCATCGGCCTAAGGACTAGCGGGGGGGCAGATACGCAGTATTTT.

The chain joins TRBV28 to TRBJ2-1; D call uncertain. The V gene's germline CDR1 is MDHEN and CDR2 SYDVKM. Trimming stripped 3 bases from V and 10 bases from J, with 13 bases between. The CDR3 contains 13 residues. The CDR3 bases are TGTGCCAGCAGTTTCGGGCGGTTTAAAGAGCAGTTCTTC. This codes for CASSFGRFKEQFF.

This rearrangement joins TRBV7-9 to TRBJ2-7, with TRBD2 matching 14 bases. Germline CDR1 reads SEHNR; CDR2 reads FQNEAQ (reference sequence). This CDR3 is 18 amino acids long. V was pared by 2 bases and J by 1 base, with 7 bases of the junction left unmatched. The CDR3 DNA reads as TGTGCCAGCAGCTTATTCGGACTAGCGGGGGGTAGTTCCTACGAGCAGTACTTC. It specifies CASSLFGLAGGSSYEQYF.

This clonotype showed up just a few times. The chain couples TRBV5-1 to TRBJ2-1; 8 bases line up with TRBD2. Germline values: CDR1 SGHRS, CDR2 YFSETQ. CDR3 size: 15 residues. V gave up 2 bases and J gave up 5 bases; unmatched junction bases: 6. CDR3 in amino acids: CASSLAGVNNNEQFF. The CDR3 coding sequence is TGCGCCAGCAGCTTAGCGGGAGTAAATAACAATGAGCAGTTCTTC.

This clonotype was detected only a few times. The chain links TRBV7-2 to TRBJ1-4, with D tentatively TRBD1 (6 bases). The CDR3 length is 16 residues. Looked up from germline, CDR1 is SGHTA and CDR2 is FQGNSA. V dropped 5 bases and J dropped 3 bases, with 16 bases sitting between them. CDR3 in amino acids: CASSRPYREANEKLFF. The CDR3 DNA is TGTGCCAGCAGCCGACCCTACAGGGAGGCTAATGAAAAACTGTTTTTT.

This clonotype was counted a few times. This chain uses TRBV20-1 with TRBJ1-1; D remains unclear. V gave up 2 bases and J gave up 4 bases, with 20 bases separating them. Germline V gene sequence: CDR1 DFQATT, CDR2 SNEGSKA (reference sequence). This CDR3 comprises 16 residues. This CDR3 reads CSARPFVETLVTEAFF. CDR3 bases: TGCAGTGCTAGACCTTTCGTGGAGACCTTAGTCACTGAAGCTTTCTTT.

This clonotype appeared once. The V call is TRBV12-3 or TRBV12-4, the J call TRBJ1-1; D call uncertain. This CDR3 has 12 amino acids. Deletions cut 6 bases from V and 3 bases from J, with 8 bases between. The CDR3 region has the DNA TGTGCCAGCAGCCGGAAGGACACTGAAGCTTTCTTT. It specifies CASSRKDTEAFF.

This sequence joins TRBV3-1 and TRBJ2-5; no definite D call. The CDR3 is 15 residues long. The V end lost 0 bases, the J end lost 5 bases, and 13 bases lay between the germline ends. CDR1 and CDR2 (germline): LGHDT, YNNKEL (reference sequence). The CDR3 spells CASSQERSTVETQYF. CDR3 nucleotide sequence: TGTGCCAGCAGCCAAGAGAGGTCAACAGTGGAGACCCAGTACTTC.

Only a few counts were recorded for this clonotype. The CDR3 sequence: CASSQDWTRDGYTF. CDR3 sequence (DNA): TGTGCCAGCAGCCAAGACTGGACAAGGGATGGCTACACCTTC. The V and J genes are TRBV3-1 and TRBJ1-2; tentatively, D is TRBD1 (5 bases). The ends were cut back, 0 bases at V and 6 bases at J, with 11 bases in the middle. The CDR3 has 14 amino acids. The V gene's germline CDR1 is LGHDT and CDR2 YNNKEL (reference sequence). Supplemented by reference TRBV3-1 and TRBJ1-2, the full variable domain reads DTAVSQTPKYLVTQMGNDKSIKCEQNLGHDTMYWYKQDSKKFLKIMFSYNNKELIINETVPNRFSPKSPDKAHLNLHINSLELGDSAVYFCASSQDWTRDGYTFGSGTRLTVV.

This clonotype turned up a few times. This chain connects TRBV6-4 to TRBJ2-7, with D possibly being TRBD2 (5 bases). Trimming stripped 4 bases from V and 1 base from J, with 20 bases between. CDR1 and CDR2 (germline): MRHNA, SNTAGT. The CDR3 loop spans 17 amino acids. As DNA, the CDR3 is TGTGCCAGCAGTGTTACCCATAAGGAGGAAGTTTCCTACGAGCAGTACTTC. It is translated as CASSVTHKEEVSYEQYF.

The V gene is TRBV6-2 or TRBV6-3, the J gene TRBJ2-3; 15 bases are shared with TRBD2. V shed 4 bases and J 3 bases; nucleotides not matched to a gene: 5. There are 17 residues in the CDR3. CDR1 is MNHEY and CDR2 is SVGEGT in the germline V gene. Here the CDR3 DNA reads TGTGCCAGCAGTTGGACTAGCGGGGGGGCAAGGACAGATACGCAGTATTTT. Its translation: CASSWTSGGARTDTQYF.

The chain joins TRBV12-5 to TRBJ1-2; possible D gene TRBD1, 5 bases. V was pared by 2 bases and J by 2 bases, with 18 bases between. The germline gives CDR1 LGHNT, CDR2 FRNRAP. The CDR3 sequence is 17 residues long. Here the CDR3 reads CASGLPHWGEGNYGYTF. The DNA of the CDR3 is TGTGCTAGTGGTTTGCCTCATTGGGGGGAGGGAAACTATGGCTACACCTTC.

This clonotype appeared a few times. The CDR3 bases are TGTGCCGCCTGTAAGACAGGGAACACTGAAGCTTTCTTT. Protein product: CAACKTGNTEAFF. The chain joins TRBV6-1 to TRBJ1-1, with D possibly matching TRBD1 (6 bases). This CDR3 contains 13 residues. Germline V gene data show CDR1 as MNHNS and CDR2 as SASEGT. V lost 11 bases to trimming and J lost 1 base, with 14 bases between them.

The rearrangement links TRBV29-1 to TRBJ1-4; D is ambiguous. Germline CDR1 reads SQVTM; CDR2 reads ANQGSEA. V was cut by 5 bases and J by 7 bases, with 14 bases left in between. This CDR3 is 13 amino acids long. CDR3 residues: CSVQTSMGEKLFF. The CDR3 region has the DNA TGCAGCGTTCAGACGTCAATGGGTGAAAAACTGTTTTTT.

The V call is TRBV28, the J call TRBJ2-7; D remains unclear. Germline values: CDR1 MDHEN, CDR2 SYDVKM. With 7 bases removed from V and 2 bases from J, the gap between germline ends came to 9 bases. The CDR3 covers 12 residues. The CDR3 loop reads CASNVSPYEQYF. In DNA, the CDR3 is TGTGCCAGCAACGTCAGTCCCTACGAGCAGTACTTC. Looking up the rest from reference TRBV28 and TRBJ2-7 gives the full variable domain: DVKVTQSSRYLVKRTGEKVFLECVQDMDHENMFWYRQDPGLGLRLIYFSYDVKMKEKGDIPEGYSVSREKKERFSLILESASTNQTSMYLCASNVSPYEQYFGPGTRLTVT.

On this clonotype: Being one base from a much bigger clone, this may be a read error. This chain joins TRBV20-1 and TRBJ2-7; D ambiguous. Looked up from germline, CDR1 is DFQATT and CDR2 is SNEGSKA (reference sequence). CDR3 length: 12 amino acids. V dropped 5 bases and J dropped 6 bases, with 14 bases sitting between them. This CDR3 is CSAVGTFFEQYF. As DNA, the CDR3 is TGCAGTGCTGTGGGTACATTCTTCGAGCAGTACTTC.

Turning to this clonotype: A much larger clone lies one base from this, so it may be a read error. The rearrangement links TRBV5-1 to TRBJ1-1, with TRBD1 matching over 8 bases. Germline V gives CDR1 SGHRS, CDR2 YFSETQ. J lost 1 base, V lost 6 bases, and 8 bases had no gene match. The CDR3 totals 15 residues. CDR3 sequence reads: CASNPWTGPNTEAFF. As DNA, the CDR3 is TGCGCCAGCAACCCCTGGACAGGGCCGAACACTGAAGCTTTCTTT. Full variable domain (remainder filled in from reference TRBV5-1 and TRBJ1-1): KAGVTQTPRYLIKTRGQQVTLSCSPISGHRSVSWYQQTPGQGLQFLFEYFSETQRNKGNFPGRFSGRQFSNSRSEMNVSTLELGDSALYLCASNPWTGPNTEAFFGQGTRLTVV.

This clonotype was found a few times. The chain joins TRBV28 to TRBJ2-5, with TRBD2 matching 7 bases. This CDR3 has 15 residues. The V gene end was trimmed by 3 bases and the J gene end by 4 bases; junction bases not matched to a gene: 8. Germline CDR1 and CDR2: MDHEN and SYDVKM. In DNA, the CDR3 is TGTGCCAGCAGTTTGGGCGGGAGAGGAGGAGAGACCCAGTACTTC. Residues: CASSLGGRGGETQYF.

In the case of this clonotype: This may come from a read error, since a much larger clone is one base off. The chain uses TRBV5-1 and TRBJ2-1, with D maybe TRBD1 (6 bases). CDR3 size: 15 residues. The germline gives CDR1 SGHRS, CDR2 YFSETQ. DNA of the CDR3: TGCGCCAGCAGCCCCCAGACAGGCTCCCACAATGAGCAGTTCTTC. Amino acid sequence: CASSPQTGSHNEQFF.

The chain uses TRBV13 and TRBJ2-3; TRBD2 matches at 10 bases. The ends lost 5 bases at V and 7 bases at J; junction bases unmatched: 12. This CDR3 is 16 amino acids long. Germline lookup yields CDR1 PRHDT and CDR2 FYEKMQ (reference sequence). Here the CDR3 DNA reads TGTGCCAGCAGCCCGGAAGCGGGGGGGCTTATAAATACGCAGTATTTT. Encoded protein: CASSPEAGGLINTQYF.

This clonotype was detected only once. The rearrangement links TRBV20-1 to TRBJ2-1, with D possibly matching TRBD2 (6 bases). Trimming shortened V by 0 bases and J by 0 bases, and 12 bases separated the two germline ends. Germline CDR1 is DFQATT and CDR2 is SNEGSKA (reference sequence). This CDR3 spans 16 amino acids. This CDR3 reads CSARDGTPSSYNEQFF. CDR3 DNA sequence: TGCAGTGCTAGAGACGGGACTCCTAGCTCCTACAATGAGCAGTTCTTC.

This clonotype was seen only a few times. J is TRBJ2-5 and V is TRBV6-5, with a tentative D call TRBD1 (5 bases). Between the trimmed V and J ends, which lost 5 bases and 1 base, there was a span of 11 bases. Per the germline V gene, CDR1 is MNHEY and CDR2 is SVGAGI. The CDR3 length is 14 residues. CDR3 sequence (DNA): TGTGCCAGCAGTCAGGGCCGAATCCAAGAGACCCAGTACTTC. It encodes CASSQGRIQETQYF.

The rearrangement links TRBV6-5 to TRBJ2-7; D gene ambiguous. V lost 4 bases, J lost 0 bases, and 13 bases lay in between. The CDR3 is made up of 15 amino acids. Germline assignment: CDR1 MNHEY and CDR2 SVGAGI. The chain's CDR3 is CASSSPEQSSYEQYF. The CDR3 DNA sequence: TGTGCCAGCAGTTCGCCGGAACAGAGCTCCTACGAGCAGTACTTC.

This clonotype showed up just a few times. This chain links TRBV12-3 or TRBV12-4 with TRBJ2-3, with D unclear. Trimming pared 3 bases from V and 4 bases from J, leaving 11 bases between. The CDR3 length is 14 residues. The CDR3 protein is CASSFAWSSDTQYF. The CDR3 DNA is TGTGCCAGCAGTTTCGCATGGAGCTCAGATACGCAGTATTTT.

The rearrangement links TRBV7-6 to TRBJ2-3, with a possible D match to TRBD2 (5 bases). Trimming took off 6 bases at V and 4 bases at J, with 17 bases between the two ends. The CDR3 covers 15 residues. CDR1 and CDR2 from the germline V gene are SGHVS and FNYEAQ. The CDR3 DNA follows: TGTGCCAGCAGTTCACCACTAGTGGGAGCAGATACGCAGTATTTT. It translates to CASSSPLVGADTQYF. The complete variable domain, with remaining parts taken from reference TRBV7-6 and TRBJ2-3, reads GAGVSQSPRYKVTKRGQDVALRCDPISGHVSLYWYRQALGQGPEFLTYFNYEAQQDKSGLPNDRFSAERPEGSISTLTIQRTEQRDSAMYRCASSSPLVGADTQYFGPGTRLTVL.

This sequence joins TRBV5-1 and TRBJ2-3, with D possibly being TRBD1 (5 bases). The CDR3 runs to 15 residues. Trimming left V 0 bases short and J 2 bases short, with 10 bases between. CDR1 and CDR2 (germline): SGHRS, YFSETQ. The CDR3: CASSLEDTYTDTQYF. For the CDR3, the DNA is TGCGCCAGCAGCTTGGAGGACACCTACACAGATACGCAGTATTTT.

This clonotype was picked up a small number of times. The chain joins TRBV14 to TRBJ2-1; TRBD2 agrees at 9 bases. The CDR3 has 15 amino acids. Trimming removed 5 bases from V and 8 bases from J; junction bases left unmatched: 10. Per the germline V gene, CDR1 is SGHDN and CDR2 is FVKESK. CDR3 loop: CASSSHSGSSHEQFF. CDR3 coding DNA: TGTGCCAGCAGCTCTCATAGCGGGAGTAGTCATGAGCAGTTCTTC.